Detailed here is one TCR beta chain. Its antigen is unknown. Base qualities were left out, and no much larger clone turns up one base away. The sample originates from a study of cytomegalovirus exposure and HLA in healthy donors (dated by TCRdb to the late 2010s). Looking at the study overall: In an earlier analysis of some 610 of the donors, around 290 Gb of sequence data and some 100 million unique TCR beta sequences from some 170 million T cells were reported. Approximately 300 gigabases of sequencing data and around 88 million unique TCR sequences made up an early release that covered several hundred HLA-typed donors. Of the roughly 390 genotyped donors, approximately 80% were placed in the genetic ancestry cluster associated with self-reported Caucasian donors. The aim of the study was to test whether cataloging public T cell receptors could identify signatures of past pathogen exposure. The study used immunosequencing to profile the T cell repertoires of about 670 subjects and linked those repertoires to cytomegalovirus serostatus. In addition to the first cohort of around 670 subjects, a separate validation cohort of 130 or so different subjects was used. The study combined high-throughput TCR immunosequencing, statistical association of individual TCRs with disease status, and machine learning to predict cytomegalovirus infection status. In a later analysis, previously published TCR beta repertoires from fewer than 750 donors were re-analyzed and high-resolution HLA genotyping was added so that TCR occurrence patterns could be studied. Rather than using new phenotypic data, the later analysis identified candidate immune exposures from TCR beta sequences and from how often those sequences occurred across donors. In an earlier analysis of more than 550 of the donors, high-throughput TCR beta sequencing was used to judge whether each TCR beta V gene segment behaved as functional or pseudogenic. Donor age, sex, ethnicity and CMV serostatus were collected together with the repertoire data. In a later genetic analysis, genome-wide SNP genotypes for about three fifths of the roughly 670 donors were used, and that subset was treated as a discovery cohort. All discovery cohort repertoires had been generated on a single sequencing platform. HLA typing covered class I and class II loci at four-digit resolution. Typing coverage varied by locus: roughly 629-630 donors for A, B, C, DRB1 and DQB1; approximately 520 for DQA1; 600 to 610 for DPA1; approximately 450 for DPB1. Roughly five DR-DQ haplotypes were handled as single units for association and clustering because linkage in the cohort was strong. On average, around 240,000 unique TCR beta nucleotide sequences were sequenced per donor among 350 to 400 genotyped donors of the cohort, with roughly 18% of those sequences being non-productive.

The cohort was made up of about 670 healthy bone marrow donors. Cohort members were all nominally healthy when sampled, although unrecorded immune exposures were likely present. The donor was CMV seronegative and was included in the group of a few hundred seronegative cohort members. Every donor gave a peripheral blood sample, and the peripheral blood mononuclear cells from that sample were used for TCR beta sequencing. Genomic DNA extraction from the blood cell samples was performed with the Qiagen DNeasy Blood Extraction Kit. The CDR3 contains 16 residues, cysteine and phenylalanine counted. CDR3 DNA only is kept here, 48 bases in frame from base 1. The germline V gene (reference sequence) provides CDR1 SGHKS and CDR2 YYEKEE. The germline V and J ends show losses of 0 bases and 9 bases respectively, and no gene match explains 8 bases of the junction. Library preparation was by the immunoSEQ multiplex PCR assay. For the multiplex PCR, a mixture combining 60 forward primers for TCR Vbeta segments and 13 reverse primers for TCR Jbeta segments was used. Amplification of the CDR3 region of rearranged TCR beta genes was performed with a multiplex PCR assay on genomic DNA. The Illumina HiSeq System was used to sequence the amplified TCR beta libraries as 87-base-pair reads. As for the authors' bioinformatics: Across the roughly 640 repertoires, a later analysis counted some 80 million unique TCR beta chains, around 10 million of which were shared by at least two donors. To remove PCR and sequencing errors, raw reads were error-corrected and collapsed into unique sequences using a nearest-neighbor algorithm that merged closely related sequences. V, D and J gene segments were assigned by aligning CDR3 sequences to IMGT reference sequences. Each retained sequence needed at least a six-nucleotide match to both a V gene segment and a J gene segment. A rearrangement counted as productive if the CDR3 had no stop codons and remained in frame with V and J, and every other rearrangement counted as non-productive. Following IMGT convention, CDR3 was defined as the stretch from the second conserved V-encoded cysteine to the conserved J-encoded phenylalanine. Sequences without an unambiguous match to a single V gene segment were excluded from the earlier analysis of about 640 of the donors. In an earlier analysis of 500 to 750 of the donors, V segments were called functional above 56.7% productive rearrangements and were called segregating when the between-donor standard deviation exceeded 5%. A statistical classification framework was developed to diagnose cytomegalovirus status using the catalog of TCR beta chain sequences. In a later analysis, V and J genes were assigned by comparing TCR nucleotide sequences against IMGT/GENE-DB human TR gene sequences. A later analysis assigned CDR3 sequences and most-parsimonious VDJ recombination scenarios with the TCRdist pipeline. A later analysis defined each TCR beta chain by its CDR3 amino acid sequence plus V-gene family, and excluded reads lacking a unique V-gene family. To address suspected cross-contamination and a sequencing artifact, a later analysis removed 592 highly shared, low-generation-probability nucleotide sequences. A later analysis calculated a clonal expansion index for each public chain from normalized within-repertoire ranks of inferred template counts. In a later analysis, generation probabilities were computed with a VDJ recombination model fitted to out-of-frame rearrangements, and the resulting probabilities were checked against IGoR. A later analysis scored TCR-TCR, TCR-HLA and TCR-CMV co-occurrence with hypergeometric tests, applying a repertoire-size bias correction to TCR pairs. To estimate false discovery rates, a later analysis permuted the HLA or CMV assignments 20 times. In a later analysis, co-occurring TCRs were grouped using DBSCAN, with TCRdist sequence similarity added in when clustering inside HLA-allele-positive subsets. For co-occurrence clustering, repertoires with fewer than 30,000 or more than 120,000 public chains were excluded, along with roughly 5 repertoires with anomalous nucleotide sharing. TCRdb provides this immuneACCESS table in a form limited to in-frame rearrangements. Some clones are lacking; in checked studies, under half of them reflect an unresolved V gene, and why the rest are absent is not known. The V and J calls and the clone size are those of that table, but D and trimming were determined from the DNA. This sample lists over 120,000 clones; more than 7.5% were detected once. In total, the top ten clones hold under 2% of the sample.

Findings and caveats that apply to the study as a whole: The only immune exposure information available for the cohort was CMV serostatus. Compared with equally common non-associated chains, HLA-associated TCR beta chains in a later analysis were more clonally expanded and had lower generation probabilities. The classifier was reported to diagnose cytomegalovirus status with high specificity and sensitivity in both the original cohort and the validation cohort. Strong co-occurrence of HLA alleles, especially DR and DQ, made assigning TCR associations to individual alleles difficult. The study listed around 160 TCR beta chains as associated with cytomegalovirus. Because counts were too low, roughly 16 rarely observed V segments, including chromosome 9 orphons, were excluded from the earlier analysis of several hundred of the donors. A further reported finding was that TCR beta sequences accurately predicted the HLA-A and HLA-B alleles for most subjects in the first cohort. Roughly uniform sequencing depth across donors was assumed in presence/absence analyses, although this assumption may not hold. Because HLA typing was missing for some donors at each locus, association tests included only the typed subset. In an earlier analysis of 450 to 750 of the donors, most TCR beta V segments appeared in productive rearrangements about 87% or about 30% of the time, broadly matching IMGT annotations. In vitro tests confirmed that a few of the cytomegalovirus-associated TCR beta chains recognize cytomegalovirus antigens. Specific HLA alleles were associated with around 18,000 TCR beta sequences at a false discovery rate of 0.05 in a later analysis. A later genetic analysis reported fewer N-insertions in productive TCRs among donors in an Asian-associated ancestry cluster than the roughly 700-donor mean. Some IMGT-functional V segments, including TRBV6-2 and TRBV6-3, could not be distinguished by the 87-base-pair reads and were therefore excluded. An association between a missense DCLRE1C variant and V-gene and J-gene trimming of TCR beta chains was found in a later genetic analysis and replicated in an independent cohort. Across donors, most TCR sequences were observed very rarely, whereas some public TCRs were present in many individuals. Several of the top co-occurrence clusters appeared to be linked to parvovirus B19, influenza, CMV and Epstein-Barr virus, according to a later analysis. In a later analysis, TCR association rates were found to vary across HLA loci, with the most associated TCRs seen for DRB1 alleles and the fewest for HLA-C alleles. According to the authors, the approach could potentially be generalized to other disease states and immunological phenotypes. A cluster of highly shared sequence variants was judged likely to represent a technical artifact of the sequencing pipeline. According to a later analysis, most CMV-associated TCR beta chains appeared to be HLA-restricted, and the HLA associations seemed to be driven largely by CMV exposure. Correlated functional status among segregating V segments might reflect linkage disequilibrium, but an unknown experimental factor could not be ruled out. This cohort had only TCR beta chains sequenced, and the lack of alpha or paired-chain data limited which features could be detected.

Sequenced input: PBMCs. The clonotype originates from a man aged 45-60 years in good health and CMV-seronegative. This receptor chain uses TRBV5-5 and TRBJ2-2; TRBD1 lines up with 10 middle nucleotides. This receptor has the CDR3 CASSLGDRGVSRELFF. In nucleotides, the sequence is TGTGCCAGCAGCTTGGGGGACAGGGGAGTAAGCCGGGAGCTGTTTTTT.